This TCR beta chain originates from a study of blood T cells in healthy people across ages. At the level of the study: T cells yielded about one barcoded beta molecule per two cells through template switching.

CDR1 and CDR2 (germline): LGHNA, YNFKEQ. CDR3 length: 16 amino acids. Trimming cost V 0 bases and J 4 bases; bases outside gene matches: 9. This clonotype was seen a handful of times. Primers used in a second PCR of about 7 to 12 cycles were a sample-barcoded 5' primer and a J-beta primer mix. TCRdb re-analysed the 5' RACE reads in MiXCR, keeping a single row per CDR3 protein. This table holds some 920,000 distinct CDR3 sequences, just over 50% found once. Sequencing input: blood. This chain links TRBV4-2 with TRBJ2-7, with 7 nucleotides matching TRBD2. This TCR came from a woman aged 60-75 years in good health. CDR3 DNA: TGTGCCAGCAGCCAAGATGTGGGGGAGGGCCAGTACGAGCAGTACTTC. The encoded protein is CASSQDVGEGQYEQYF.